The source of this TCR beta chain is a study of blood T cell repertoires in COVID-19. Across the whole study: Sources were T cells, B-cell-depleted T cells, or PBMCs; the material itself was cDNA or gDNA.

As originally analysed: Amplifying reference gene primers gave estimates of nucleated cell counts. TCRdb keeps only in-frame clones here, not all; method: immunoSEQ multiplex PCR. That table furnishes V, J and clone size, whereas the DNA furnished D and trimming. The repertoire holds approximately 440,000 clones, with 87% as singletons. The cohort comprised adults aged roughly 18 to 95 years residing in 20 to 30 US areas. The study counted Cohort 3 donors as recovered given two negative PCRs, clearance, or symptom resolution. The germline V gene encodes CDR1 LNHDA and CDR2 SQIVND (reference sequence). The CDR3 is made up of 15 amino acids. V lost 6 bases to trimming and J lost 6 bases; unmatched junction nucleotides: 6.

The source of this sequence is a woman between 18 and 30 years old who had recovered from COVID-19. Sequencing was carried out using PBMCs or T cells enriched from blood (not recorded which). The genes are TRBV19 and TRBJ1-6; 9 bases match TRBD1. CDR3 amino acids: CASREQGAFNSPLHF. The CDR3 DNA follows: TGTGCCAGTAGGGAACAGGGGGCGTTTAATTCACCCCTCCACTTT.